Below, 12 T cell receptor beta chains from the same sample are listed, as sequenced in a study of shared clonotypes between healthy human individuals. The table came from immunoSEQ multiplex PCR; TCRdb's copy has only in-frame clones and leaves some out. In the table there are 950,000 to 1,100,000 clones, about three quarters of which are singletons. Material: memory CD4+ T cells sorted from blood. Indicated subset: CD45RA-negative fraction. The source of these receptors is a man aged 18 to 30 in good health.

The chain combines TRBV6-1 with TRBJ1-5; D perhaps matches TRBD1 (5 bases). Germline V lookup: CDR1 MNHNS, CDR2 SASEGT. CDR3 length: 15 residues. V lost 0 bases to trimming and J lost 5 bases, with 11 bases between them. CDR3 protein: CASSEAGGAYQPQHF. In nucleotides, the CDR3 is TGTGCCAGCAGTGAAGCCGGTGGGGCTTATCAGCCCCAGCATTTT.

The chain couples TRBV6-6 to TRBJ2-7; D is undetermined. This CDR3 has 12 residues. The V end was cut by 6 bases, the J end by 5 bases, with 11 bases between. The germline V gene encodes CDR1 MNHNY and CDR2 SVGAGI (reference sequence). The CDR3 reads CASRDVGNEQYF. The CDR3, as DNA: TGTGCCAGCAGGGACGTGGGTAACGAGCAGTACTTC.

V gene TRBV10-2 combines with J gene TRBJ1-6, with D possibly TRBD1 on 5 matching bases. This CDR3 region has 16 residues. Looked up from germline, CDR1 is WSHSY and CDR2 is SAAADI. Trimming left V 3 bases short and J 6 bases short, with 15 bases between. The CDR3 DNA is TGCGCCAGCAGTGATCTCAGGGTAGTAGGTAATTCACCCCTCCACTTT. Encoded protein: CASSDLRVVGNSPLHF.

The CDR3 DNA reads as TGTGCCAGCAGCTTAGATGGTCCACGGCGCCCTAATGAAAAACTGTTTTTT. It is translated as CASSLDGPRRPNEKLFF. The V and J genes are TRBV11-2 and TRBJ1-4, with D uncertain. CDR3 size: 17 residues. V lost 0 bases and J lost 3, with 14 bases in between. CDR1 is SGHAT, CDR2 FQNNGV, per germline.

The chain joins TRBV10-3 to TRBJ2-5; weak D call: TRBD2 (5 bases). The better agreement between TRBJ2-7 and the DNA end casts doubt on the J call. Per germline, CDR1 ENHRY and CDR2 SYGVKD. The CDR3 covers 15 residues. CDR3 in DNA: TGTGCCATCAGTGACGGGGTTAGAAGCTCCTACGAGCAGTACTTC. This translates into CAISDGVRSSYEQYF.

The genes are TRBV5-6 and TRBJ2-7; D gene unclear. Germline loops: CDR1 SGHDT, CDR2 YYEEEE. The CDR3 loop spans 13 amino acids. Trimming shortened V by 6 bases and J by 3 bases, and 13 bases separated the two germline ends. In DNA form, the CDR3 reads TGTGCCAGCACCCCTCAGACCCGCTACGAGCAGTACTTC. Amino acids: CASTPQTRYEQYF.

The chain links TRBV5-8 to TRBJ2-2; D perhaps matches TRBD1 (6 bases). Between the trimmed V and J ends, which lost 5 bases and 1 base, there was a span of 12 bases. This CDR3 is 15 amino acids long. Germline loops: CDR1 SGHTS, CDR2 YDEGEE. The CDR3, as DNA: TGTGCCAGCAGGCGTGGGACACAGAACACCGGGGAGCTGTTTTTT. It yields the protein CASRRGTQNTGELFF.

The V gene is TRBV2, the J gene TRBJ1-5; unclear D gene. Trimming left V 3 bases short and J 6 bases short, with 15 bases between. Germline CDR1 reads SNHLY; CDR2 reads FYNNEI. This CDR3 comprises 15 residues. CDR3 nucleotide sequence: TGTGCCAGCAGTGAGGATGGGTTTAAGAGTCAGCCCCAGCATTTT. The encoded protein is CASSEDGFKSQPQHF.

The chain uses TRBV30 and TRBJ1-2; D not resolved. Per germline, CDR1 GTSNPN and CDR2 SVGIG (reference sequence). The CDR3 loop spans 11 amino acids. The CDR3 is CVSGTNYGYTF. As DNA, the CDR3 is TGTGTTAGTGGCACTAACTATGGCTACACCTTC.

V gene TRBV10-2 combines with J gene TRBJ1-3; no reliable D call. The V gene's germline CDR1 is WSHSY and CDR2 SAAADI. CDR3 length equals 13 residues. Trimming cost V 3 bases and J 7 bases, with 10 bases left between them. The CDR3 sequence: CASSETQRNTIYF. CDR3 nucleotide sequence: TGCGCCAGCAGTGAAACCCAGCGGAACACCATATATTTT.

The V call is TRBV2, the J call TRBJ1-4; unclear D gene. Between the trimmed V and J ends, which lost 0 bases and 2 bases, there was a span of 7 bases. This CDR3 contains 15 residues. In germline, CDR1 is SNHLY, CDR2 FYNNEI. The CDR3 DNA sequence: TGTGCCAGCAGTGAAGCGGAGGTCACTAATGAAAAACTGTTTTTT. Its translation: CASSEAEVTNEKLFF.

V is TRBV5-3 and J is TRBJ1-5; D gene uncertain. TRBV5-3 qualifies as an ORF whose function is uncertain. Deletions cut 0 bases from V and 1 base from J, with 11 bases between. The CDR3 consists of 16 residues. In DNA, the CDR3 is TGTGCCAGAAGCTTGGGGAGCACCGTAAGCAATCAGCCCCAGCATTTT. Amino acids: CARSLGSTVSNQPQHF.